These T cell receptor beta chains were read from a single sample in a study of T cell responses to AZD1222 COVID-19 vaccine. The table came from immunoSEQ multiplex PCR; TCRdb's copy has only in-frame clones and leaves some out. The sample has about 100,000 clones, 70% to 90% seen once. Sequenced material: peripheral blood, taken 28 days after the second AZD1222 dose. The receptors originated from an adult who received the AZD1222 COVID-19 vaccine. Both conserved end residues are part of each CDR3. A D gene is named only where the DNA matches it firmly. Clone size is not always given. Where it is, it says once, few, many or a class for expanded clones.

d_call clone_size j_call v_call cdr3_aa cdr3_nt
NA few TRBJ1-2 TRBV6-5 CASSYEGGYGYTF TGTGCCAGCAGTTACGAGGGTGGCTATGGCTACACCTTC
NA NA TRBJ1-2 TRBV6-5 CASRTLNYGYTF TGTGCCAGCAGAACCCTAAACTATGGCTACACCTTC
NA few TRBJ2-7 TRBV2 CASSDTGYEQYF TGTGCCAGCAGTGATACGGGCTACGAGCAGTACTTC
NA NA TRBJ2-5 TRBV7-9 CASRRRGPQETQYF TGTGCCAGCCGGAGACGGGGGCCGCAAGAGACCCAGTACTTC
NA NA TRBJ2-1 TRBV5-1 CASSTAGASNEQFF TGCGCCAGCAGCACCGCAGGGGCGAGTAATGAGCAGTTCTTC
NA NA TRBJ1-6 TRBV27 CASSGRYSSELAPNYNSPLHF TGTGCCAGCAGTGGCAGGTATTCCAGCGAACTTGCTCCGAACTATAATTCACCCCTCCACTTT
TRBD1 NA TRBJ2-7 TRBV28 CASSLMGTGGNYEQYF TGTGCCAGCAGTTTAATGGGGACAGGGGGCAACTACGAGCAGTACTTC
NA NA TRBJ1-1 TRBV4-2 CASSQETENTEAFF TGTGCCAGCAGCCAAGAAACGGAGAACACTGAAGCTTTCTTT
TRBD1 NA TRBJ1-4 TRBV19 CASSRNRGTNEKLFF TGTGCCAGTAGTAGGAACAGGGGGACTAATGAAAAACTGTTTTTT
NA NA TRBJ2-7 TRBV7-3 CASSPKGGYEQYF TGTGCCAGCAGCCCGAAGGGGGGCTACGAGCAGTACTTC
NA NA TRBJ1-2 TRBV19 CASSQPYGYTF TGTGCCAGTAGCCAGCCTTATGGCTACACCTTC
TRBD2 once TRBJ2-1 TRBV19 CASSWTSGGYNEQFF TGTGCCAGTAGTTGGACTAGCGGGGGCTACAATGAGCAGTTCTTC
NA NA TRBJ1-4 TRBV7-2 CASSPDLNEKLFF TGTGCCAGCAGCCCGGATCTAAATGAAAAACTGTTTTTT
NA NA TRBJ1-5 TRBV7-8 CASSLASNQPQHF TGTGCCAGCAGCTTAGCCAGCAATCAGCCCCAGCATTTT
NA few TRBJ1-2 TRBV7-2 CASSYPPIGRNGYTF TGTGCCAGCAGCTACCCCCCCATCGGACGGAACGGCTACACCTTC
NA NA TRBJ2-3 TRBV5-1 CASSLDREGDTQYF TGCGCCAGCAGCTTGGACAGGGAGGGCGATACGCAGTATTTT
TRBD1 NA TRBJ1-5 TRBV7-8 CASSPGQYNQPQHF TGTGCCAGCAGCCCGGGACAGTACAATCAGCCCCAGCATTTT
TRBD1 NA TRBJ1-1 TRBV7-2 CASSRGQGIAEAFF TGTGCCAGCAGCCGTGGACAGGGGATCGCTGAAGCTTTCTTT
NA NA TRBJ1-2 TRBV4-2 CASSQRPRRRDTTFYGYTF TGTGCCAGCAGCCAAAGGCCGCGGCGGAGGGACACCACTTTCTATGGCTACACCTTC
NA once TRBJ2-5 TRBV7-9 CASSFSQETQYF TGTGCCAGCAGCTTCAGCCAAGAGACCCAGTACTTC
NA NA TRBJ1-1 TRBV28 CASPPSGTNTEAFF TGTGCCAGCCCTCCCTCCGGGACAAACACTGAAGCTTTCTTT
TRBD2 NA TRBJ2-1 TRBV25-1 CASSVSGTSGGRNEQFF TGTGCCAGCAGTGTGTCCGGGACTAGCGGGGGGAGGAATGAGCAGTTCTTC
NA NA TRBJ2-3 TRBV29-1 CASRGGGWADTQYF TGCGCCTCGAGAGGTGGGGGTTGGGCAGATACGCAGTATTTT
NA NA TRBJ2-1 TRBV7-9 CASSPDYNEQFF TGTGCCAGCAGCCCGGACTACAATGAGCAGTTCTTC
NA NA TRBJ1-1 TRBV5-6 CASSYSDEAFF TGTGCCAGCAGCTATTCAGATGAAGCTTTCTTT
NA NA TRBJ2-5 TRBV5-4 CASSLEGVGETQYF TGTGCCAGCAGCTTGGAGGGCGTCGGGGAGACCCAGTACTTC
TRBD1 NA TRBJ2-3 TRBV5-1 CASSLQGAGGTDTQYF TGCGCCAGCAGCCTCCAGGGGGCTGGTGGCACAGATACGCAGTATTTT
NA NA TRBJ2-7 TRBV19 CASSIGGSYEQYF TGTGCCAGTAGTATTGGTGGAAGCTACGAGCAGTACTTC
NA NA TRBJ2-3 TRBV4-1 CASSQAGGTDTQYF TGCGCCAGCAGCCAAGCAGGAGGCACAGATACGCAGTATTTT
TRBD2 NA TRBJ2-1 TRBV11-1 CASSLGGGEQFF TGTGCCAGCAGCTTAGGCGGGGGTGAGCAGTTCTTC
NA NA TRBJ1-1 TRBV6-2/TRBV6-3 CASSLWSNTEAFF TGTGCCAGCAGTTTGTGGTCGAACACTGAAGCTTTCTTT
NA NA TRBJ1-6 TRBV12-3/TRBV12-4 CASSRTAGPLHF TGTGCCAGCTCCCGGACAGCCGGGCCCCTCCACTTT
NA NA TRBJ1-2 TRBV29-1 CSSDVSGSYGYTF TGCAGCTCCGATGTGTCGGGGAGCTATGGCTACACCTTC
NA NA TRBJ2-1 TRBV9 CASSGGDLGNNEQFF TGTGCCAGCAGCGGAGGGGATTTGGGAAACAATGAGCAGTTCTTC
NA NA TRBJ2-2 TRBV5-4 CASSGLGGRTGELFF TGTGCCAGCAGCGGCCTCGGGGGGCGGACCGGGGAGCTGTTTTTT
TRBD2 NA TRBJ2-3 TRBV7-6 CASSSVAGGRGDTQYF TGTGCCAGCAGCTCCGTAGCGGGGGGGCGTGGGGATACGCAGTATTTT
NA NA TRBJ2-2 TRBV25-1 CASSDPGHTGELFF TGTGCCAGCAGTGACCCAGGGCACACCGGGGAGCTGTTTTTT
NA NA TRBJ1-5 TRBV2 CASSRDTNQPQHF TGTGCCAGCAGTCGGGACACCAATCAGCCCCAGCATTTT
NA NA TRBJ1-5 TRBV30 CAWSDDRGNQPQHF TGTGCCTGGAGTGATGACAGAGGCAATCAGCCCCAGCATTTT
NA NA TRBJ1-1 TRBV24-1 CATSAGDTEAFF TGTGCCACCAGTGCGGGTGACACTGAAGCTTTCTTT
TRBD1 NA TRBJ2-7 TRBV10-1 CASSEFSQGAGEQYF TGCGCCAGCAGTGAGTTCAGTCAGGGGGCGGGTGAGCAGTACTTC
TRBD1 NA TRBJ2-1 TRBV7-2 CASSLGGTGYNEQFF TGTGCCAGCAGCTTAGGTGGGACAGGTTACAATGAGCAGTTCTTC
NA NA TRBJ2-2 TRBV19 CASSTPSGPNTGELFF TGTGCCAGTAGTACCCCCTCAGGGCCGAACACCGGGGAGCTGTTTTTT
NA NA TRBJ2-7 TRBV6-1 CASSEARRGSYEQYF TGTGCCAGCAGTGAAGCGAGGCGGGGATCCTACGAGCAGTACTTC
NA NA TRBJ2-5 TRBV9 CASSVDSLMETQYF TGTGCCAGCAGCGTAGACAGTTTAATGGAGACCCAGTACTTC
NA NA TRBJ1-1 TRBV9 CASSAGPNTEAFF TGTGCCAGCAGCGCGGGACCCAACACTGAAGCTTTCTTT
NA NA TRBJ1-4 TRBV10-3 CAIRGTMPNEKLFF TGTGCCATCAGAGGGACAATGCCTAATGAAAAACTGTTTTTT
NA NA TRBJ1-2 TRBV3-1/TRBV3-2 CASSRQAVHYGYTF TGTGCCAGCAGCCGACAGGCAGTGCACTATGGCTACACCTTC
NA NA TRBJ1-2 TRBV27 CASSLSGNYGYTF TGTGCCAGCAGTTTATCTGGGAACTATGGCTACACCTTC
NA once TRBJ2-7 TRBV12-3/TRBV12-4 CASSLQGSYEQYF TGTGCCAGCAGTTTACAGGGATCCTACGAGCAGTACTTC